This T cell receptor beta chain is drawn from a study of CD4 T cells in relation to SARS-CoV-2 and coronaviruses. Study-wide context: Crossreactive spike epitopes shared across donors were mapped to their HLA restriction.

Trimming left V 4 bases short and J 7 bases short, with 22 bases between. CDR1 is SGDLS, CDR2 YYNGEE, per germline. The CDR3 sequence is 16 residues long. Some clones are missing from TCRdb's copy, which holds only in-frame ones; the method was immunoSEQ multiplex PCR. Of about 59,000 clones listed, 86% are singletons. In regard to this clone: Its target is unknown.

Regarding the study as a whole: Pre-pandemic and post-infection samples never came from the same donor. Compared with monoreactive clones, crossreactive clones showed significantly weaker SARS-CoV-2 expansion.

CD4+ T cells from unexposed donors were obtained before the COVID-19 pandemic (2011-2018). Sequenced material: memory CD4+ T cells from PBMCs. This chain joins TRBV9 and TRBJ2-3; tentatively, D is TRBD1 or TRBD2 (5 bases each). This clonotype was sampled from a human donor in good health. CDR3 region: CASSPRGTEDSNTQYF. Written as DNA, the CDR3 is TGTGCCAGCAGCCCTAGAGGGACGGAAGATTCAAATACGCAGTATTTT.